The source of this TCR beta chain is a study of a mutant IDH1 vaccine in newly diagnosed glioma. Study overall: Treated individuals were about 62% male and about 40% female, averaging about 37 years of age.

The time point was: baseline, week 1 (first vaccination visit). Treatment denoted: pre-vaccination baseline after standard-of-care therapy. This table comes from immunoSEQ multiplex PCR, and its TCRdb copy is limited to in-frame clones, with some not included. The sample holds 40,000 or so clones, around four fifths seen once. In this sample, this clone turned up a few times. Other DNA sequences in the same sample also yield this CDR3. V lost 1 base to trimming and J lost 1 base, with 8 bases between them. Germline assignment: CDR1 SGHRS and CDR2 YFSETQ. The CDR3 has 14 residues. The sample in question was PBMCs, obtained from a glioma patient treated with radiotherapy, temozolomide or both. The sequence was obtained from a man aged 35 to 55 with glioma. Some clones in this sample may be carry-over from other donors' samples. This chain uses TRBV5-1 with TRBJ1-1; D unresolved. CDR3 region: CASSLLGGNTEAFF. In DNA form, the CDR3 reads TGCGCCAGCAGCTTGCTAGGCGGGAACACTGAAGCTTTCTTT.